The clone carrying this T cell receptor beta chain has ten or more counts. J lost 8 bases, V lost 6 bases, and 6 bases had no gene match. Germline lookup yields CDR1 SGHTA and CDR2 FQGTGA. The CDR3 has 15 residues. This record belongs to a study of T-cell reconstitution after alpha-beta-depleted transplantation in children. The authors prepared the TCRbeta library with unique molecular identifiers. TCRdb called the PCR reads again in MiXCR, with one record for every CDR3 protein. Of approximately 270,000 distinct CDR3 sequences in the sample, more than 9% are singletons; the top ten hold around 10%. The clonotype comes from a human donor who donated a stem cell graft to a child with SCID. The chain has TRBV7-3 and TRBJ2-1, with TRBD2 matching 14 bases. Sequenced material: PBMCs from the stem cell graft donor, taken from the stem cell graft. For the CDR3, the DNA is TGTGCCAGCAGGTTGACTAGCGGGGGGGCCCATGAGCAGTTCTTC. This sequence encodes CASRLTSGGAHEQFF.